The source of this T cell receptor (beta chain) is a study of CD8 T cells in Susac syndrome. Negative isolation was applied to CD8+ and CD4+ T cells, and FACS enrichment was applied to TEMRA cells. A quantity of about 0.45 to 1 ug RNA underwent reverse transcription using random hexamers. TCR beta CDR3 was amplified by immunoSEQ multiplex PCR. This amplification extended across 54 Vbeta and 13 Jbeta segments. TCRdb passed the immunoSEQ multiplex PCR reads through MiXCR, listing each CDR3 protein once. Among under 55,000 distinct CDR3 sequences listed, around 93% were seen once. The specimen was CD8+ T cells from PBMCs. The source of this sequence is a human donor with multiple sclerosis.

The CDR3 region is CSAKGNTIYF. The DNA for the CDR3 is TGCAGTGCTAAAGGAAACACCATATATTTT. The V and J genes are TRBV20-1 and TRBJ1-3; D gene uncertain. The germline V gene encodes CDR1 DFQATT and CDR2 SNEGSKA (reference sequence). The CDR3 loop spans 10 amino acids. The V gene lost 4 bases and the J gene lost 4 bases, with 2 bases spanning the gap.